Listed below are T cell receptor beta chains from one sample, sequenced in a study of cytomegalovirus exposure and HLA in healthy donors. Method: immunoSEQ multiplex PCR; TCRdb's copy keeps in-frame clones and lacks some. The sample consists of approximately 69,000 clones, roughly 74% of them appearing once. Sequenced: PBMCs. These receptors were taken from a woman aged 30 to 39 in good health and CMV-seropositive. The CDR3 runs from the conserved cysteine through the conserved F or W. A D gene is named only where the DNA matches it firmly. Not every row has a clone size; where given, it reads once, few, many or a size class.

TRBV2	TRBJ1-3	once	TRBD1	CASSVGTAGNTIYF	TGTGCCAGCAGTGTCGGGACAGCTGGAAACACCATATATTTT
TRBV2	TRBJ2-7	.	TRBD1	CASRPQTRSLQGQGSYEQYF	TGTGCCAGCAGACCCCAGACCCGCTCTCTACAGGGGCAAGGCTCCTACGAGCAGTACTTC
TRBV6-5	TRBJ2-1	.	.	CASGKGGGSYNEQFF	TGTGCCAGTGGCAAAGGCGGCGGCTCCTACAATGAGCAGTTCTTC
TRBV30	TRBJ2-1	.	.	CAGTRHSYNEQFF	TGTGCCGGGACCAGACACTCCTACAATGAGCAGTTCTTC
TRBV6-1	TRBJ1-4	few	.	CASSTGTIPIEKLFF	TGTGCCAGCAGTACAGGGACTATACCAATTGAAAAACTGTTTTTT
TRBV18	TRBJ1-4	many	.	CASTRDKGEKLFF	TGTGCCAGCACCAGGGACAAAGGTGAAAAACTGTTTTTT
TRBV5-6	TRBJ2-7	.	TRBD2	CASSLSSGRVAEQYF	TGTGCCAGCAGCTTGTCTAGCGGGAGGGTCGCCGAGCAGTACTTC
TRBV7-9	TRBJ1-1	.	TRBD1	CASSGGTENTEAFF	TGTGCCAGCAGCGGGGGGACAGAGAACACTGAAGCTTTCTTT
TRBV7-2	TRBJ1-1	.	.	CASSLVTGPRNTEAFF	TGTGCCAGCAGCTTAGTTACAGGGCCAAGGAACACTGAAGCTTTCTTT
TRBV28	TRBJ1-1	.	.	CASSLGRGAEAFF	TGTGCCAGCAGTTTAGGCAGGGGAGCTGAAGCTTTCTTT
TRBV9	TRBJ2-7	once	.	CASSRDQGSSYEQYF	TGTGCCAGCAGCCGAGACCAGGGTAGCTCCTACGAGCAGTACTTC
TRBV10-3	TRBJ1-2	few	.	CAISSSGDGYTF	TGTGCCATCAGTAGCTCAGGGGATGGCTACACCTTC
TRBV28	TRBJ1-4	.	TRBD1	CASSTSGTGKEKLFF	TGTGCCAGCAGTACGTCCGGGACAGGGAAGGAAAAACTGTTTTTT
TRBV2	TRBJ2-1	.	TRBD2	CASSERASGSGEQFF	TGTGCCAGCAGTGAAAGGGCTAGCGGCTCAGGGGAGCAGTTCTTC
TRBV4-3	TRBJ2-7	.	TRBD2	CASSQSAGSTYEQYF	TGCGCCAGCAGCCAGTCAGCGGGATCAACCTACGAGCAGTACTTC